This TCR beta chain was captured by sequencing in a study of blood T cells in healthy people across ages. Germline-derived CDR1 and CDR2 are KGHDR and SFDVKD. CDR3 length: 13 residues. A sample-barcoded 5' primer and a J-beta primer mix were used in a second PCR of roughly 7 to 11 cycles. MiXCR was run by TCRdb on the 5' RACE reads, yielding one entry per CDR3 protein. The top ten clones hold 41% of a sample with about 750,000 distinct CDR3 sequences, about 55% of them seen once. The sequence derives from an older man in good health. The chain couples TRBV24-1 to TRBJ2-7; D is undetermined. The DNA end favors TRBJ2-5, so the J call may be wrong. Specimen: blood. The CDR3 DNA follows: TGTGCCACCGCAAAGGACGTGTCGGAGACCCAGTACTTC. Protein sequence: CATAKDVSETQYF.